This T cell receptor (beta chain) emerged from a study of PD-L1 blockade in urothelial cancer. Study as a whole: Prior chemotherapy in patients spanned 0 to 3 regimens. Blood analysis occurred 3 weeks (second dose) and 6 weeks after treatment start.

Worth noting for this clone: Its antigen is as yet unknown.

Profiling relied on immunoSEQ multiplex PCR, and the TCRdb table lists in-frame clones only, not all of them. The sample yields some 40,000 clones, 82% seen once. Study conclusions and caveats: Durable benefit was linked to greater 3-week expansion of tumor-associated blood clones. A below-median TCR clonality in blood before treatment predicted better survival.

The germline CDR1 and CDR2 sequences are SGHDT and YYEEEE. The ends lost 1 base at V and 3 bases at J; junction bases unmatched: 4. There are 16 residues in the CDR3. The sequence was collected from a man in his 60s with urothelial cancer. The sample here was PBMCs, taken around atezolizumab (anti-PD-L1) treatment. The chain uses TRBV5-6 and TRBJ2-1, with 10 bases matching TRBD2. The CDR3 DNA sequence: TGTGCCAGCAGCTTGACTAGCGGGGTATTCTACAATGAGCAGTTCTTC. Its protein is CASSLTSGVFYNEQFF.